A selection of T cell receptor beta chains follows, all from one sample in a study of blood T cells in healthy people across ages. TCRdb reprocessed the 5' RACE reads via MiXCR and lists one record per CDR3 protein. Of around 1,900,000 distinct CDR3 sequences listed, about two fifths were seen once; the top ten hold 23%. The sequencing sample was made of blood. These receptors all come from a human donor in good health. The CDR3 runs from the conserved cysteine through the conserved F or W. Each record gives: V gene, J gene, clone size, D gene, CDR3 DNA, CDR3 protein. A D gene is named only where the DNA matches it firmly. Rows give clone size only sometimes, using once, few, many, or a class for an expanded clone.

TRBV7-9	TRBJ2-5	once	.	TGTGCCACCTCACTTGGTGCAGAGACCCAGTACTTC	CATSLGAETQYF
TRBV5-1	TRBJ1-2	.	.	TGCGCCAGCAGCCGAGGCACCACGGACTATGGCTACACCTTC	CASSRGTTDYGYTF
TRBV20-1	TRBJ2-1	few	.	TGCAGTGCTTCGCGGCGGGGATCCTGCAATGAGCAGTTCTTC	CSASRRGSCNEQFF
TRBV6-9	TRBJ2-5	.	TRBD1	TGTGCCAGCAACCCCCTAACCCCCCCGGGACAGGGAGAGACCCAGTACTTC	CASNPLTPPGQGETQYF
TRBV5-6	TRBJ1-1	once	.	TGTGCCAGCAGCTTGGGGCAGGGTAATTTCCCCGCGAACACTGAAGCTTTCTTT	CASSLGQGNFPANTEAFF
TRBV20-1	TRBJ2-1	.	TRBD2	TGCAGTGCTGCACAAACGGGACTAATGGATGAGACCCAGTTCTTC	CSAAQTGLMDETQFF
TRBV15	TRBJ2-5	many	.	TGTGCCACCAGCAGAGCAGGGAGAGAGACCCAGTACTTC	CATSRAGRETQYF
TRBV20-1	TRBJ1-1	.	.	TGCAGTGCTAGACAGGGCCCGTACACTGAAGCTTTCTTT	CSARQGPYTEAFF
TRBV13	TRBJ2-3	once	.	TGTGCCAGCAGCCACCGGGACTCGCCAAGCACAGATACGCAGTATTTT	CASSHRDSPSTDTQYF
TRBV2	TRBJ1-2	.	.	TGTGCCAGCAGTAATGGATGGGATGGCTACACCTTC	CASSNGWDGYTF
TRBV11-2	TRBJ1-4	.	.	TGTGCCAGCAGCGATAACGGGCTGCAAAATGAAAAACTGTTTTTT	CASSDNGLQNEKLFF
TRBV12-3/TRBV12-4	TRBJ2-5	.	.	TGTGCCAGCAGTTTAGGTCCGGGACGGGGGACCCAGTACTTC	CASSLGPGRGTQYF
TRBV12-3/TRBV12-4	TRBJ2-1	.	.	TGTGCCAGAGTGGGAGCCCATGAGCAGTTCTTC	CARVGAHEQFF
TRBV20-1	TRBJ1-6	few	.	TGCAGTGCTTTCGGGACAAGTAATTCACCCCTCCACTTT	CSAFGTSNSPLHF
TRBV5-1	TRBJ1-1	.	.	TGCGCCAGCAGCTTGGAGGGCCAGATTGGAGCTTTCTTT	CASSLEGQIGAFF
TRBV29-1	TRBJ2-2	.	.	TGCAGCGTTAAGCGGTGGGGTTCCCTTGACGGGGAGCTGTTTTTT	CSVKRWGSLDGELFF
TRBV3-1	TRBJ2-5	.	.	TGTGCCAGCAGCCAGTTAGGGGGGTCAGAGACCCAGTACTTC	CASSQLGGSETQYF
TRBV5-1	TRBJ2-3	once	.	TGCGCCAGCAGCTGGATTGGGGGCGGGATCACAGATACGCAGTATTTT	CASSWIGGGITDTQYF
TRBV4-3	TRBJ1-2	few	.	TGCGCCAGCAGCCTAAACCAAAGATGCTATGGCTACACCTTC	CASSLNQRCYGYTF
TRBV20-1	TRBJ2-7	.	.	TGCAGTCTGTTAATGGCAGGGGAATACGAGCAGTACTTC	CSLLMAGEYEQYF
TRBV25-1	TRBJ2-7	many	TRBD1	TGTGCCAGCAGCGGGACAGCATACTACGAGCAGTACTTC	CASSGTAYYEQYF
TRBV27	TRBJ2-3	.	.	TGTGCCAGCAGTTTATACGGGGCCTTCACCGAGGTGGTGGATACGCAGTATTTT	CASSLYGAFTEVVDTQYF
TRBV29-1	TRBJ2-7	.	.	TGCAGCGTCTCAACGGAGCTTTACGGGCAGTACTTC	CSVSTELYGQYF
TRBV2	TRBJ2-5	few	TRBD1	TGTGCCAGCAGTGATCTCGGGACAGTCCTCGGGGAGCAGTACTTC	CASSDLGTVLGEQYF
TRBV10-3	TRBJ2-7	.	.	TGTGCCATCAGTCCCCCCGGGACGGTGCAGTACTTC	CAISPPGTVQYF
TRBV3-1	TRBJ2-7	.	.	TGTGCCAGCAGCCAAGTTGGGGAAGGGTACTACGAGCAGTACTTC	CASSQVGEGYYEQYF
TRBV5-1	TRBJ2-5	.	.	TGCGCCAGCAGCTTTTTGCCCGGGCGGCTAAATGGGGAGACCCAGTACTTC	CASSFLPGRLNGETQYF
TRBV4-1	TRBJ1-2	few	.	TGCGCCAGCAGCCTTTACTTGGGGCAGCTCTATGGCTACACCTTC	CASSLYLGQLYGYTF
TRBV20-1	TRBJ1-4	.	.	TGCAGTGCTAGAGACGGGGAGAAGGAAAAACTGTTTTTT	CSARDGEKEKLFF
TRBV4-2	TRBJ2-7	.	TRBD1	TGTGCCAGCAGCCCCGCGGGACAGGGAGGTAGCGAGCAGTACTTC	CASSPAGQGGSEQYF
TRBV11-3	TRBJ2-1	few	.	TGTGCCAGCAGCTTCACATACCTTACCGGGGGCAATGAGCAGTTCTTC	CASSFTYLTGGNEQFF
TRBV18	TRBJ1-5	.	.	TGTGCCAGCTCACCACGAATAGGGGGCAATCAGCCCCAGCATTTT	CASSPRIGGNQPQHF
TRBV12-3/TRBV12-4	TRBJ2-5	few	.	TGTGCCAGCAGTCCTTCCGTGTACCAAGAGACCCAGTACTTC	CASSPSVYQETQYF
TRBV5-1	TRBJ1-2	many	TRBD1	TGCGCCAGCAGCTTGACAGGGGATCGGGGTTATGGCTACACCTTC	CASSLTGDRGYGYTF
TRBV11-3	TRBJ1-6	few	TRBD1	TGTGCCAGCAGCTCGAGACAGGGGAATAATTCACCCCTCCACTTT	CASSSRQGNNSPLHF
TRBV9	TRBJ2-1	.	TRBD2	TGTGCCAGCAGCGCGATGGGCGGGGGGGCATACAATGAGCAGTTCTTC	CASSAMGGGAYNEQFF
TRBV6-2/TRBV6-3	TRBJ2-3	.	.	TGTGCCAGCAGTTCGACCCCCCGAGGGGATACGCAGTATTTT	CASSSTPRGDTQYF
TRBV7-2	TRBJ2-7	.	.	TGTGCCAGCAGCTTAGCTGCTACCGGTGAGCAGTACTTC	CASSLAATGEQYF
TRBV29-1	TRBJ1-1	.	.	TGCAGCGTTCGCCGAACAGGGAGCACTGAAGCTTTCTTT	CSVRRTGSTEAFF
TRBV6-2/TRBV6-3	TRBJ1-2	.	TRBD1	TGTGCCAGCAGTTCCCTCGGACAGGGCTACTATGGCTACACCTTC	CASSSLGQGYYGYTF
TRBV7-2	TRBJ2-1	.	.	TGTGCCAGCAGCTTATGGGACATAGGAGTTGAGCAGTTCTTC	CASSLWDIGVEQFF
TRBV6-1	TRBJ2-3	.	TRBD1	TGTGCCAGCATGCCCATAGGACAGGGAGCCTATAGGGGAACGCAGTATTTT	CASMPIGQGAYRGTQYF
TRBV10-3	TRBJ2-6	.	TRBD1	TGTGCCATCAGAGGGGGCGGTGGGGTCTCTGGGGCCAACGTCCTGACTTTC	CAIRGGGGVSGANVLTF
TRBV6-6	TRBJ1-4	few	.	TGTGCCAGCAGTTACAGCATTAGACACGACTATGAAAAACTGTTTTTT	CASSYSIRHDYEKLFF
TRBV4-1	TRBJ2-3	.	TRBD2	TGCGCCAGCAGCCGGGCCCCCGGGACTAGGAGCACAGATACGCAGTATTTT	CASSRAPGTRSTDTQYF
TRBV5-1	TRBJ2-5	.	TRBD2	TGCGCCAGCAGCTTCTCCCCCCGGGGGGGCCTAGGAGAGACCCAGTACTTC	CASSFSPRGGLGETQYF
TRBV4-2	TRBJ2-4	.	.	TGTGCCAGCAGCCAAGAGGTCGGGGAAAACCGAGCCAAAAACATTCAGTACTTC	CASSQEVGENRAKNIQYF
TRBV7-2	TRBJ2-7	.	TRBD1	TGTGCCAGCAGCGAGACAGGGGAAAAATCCTACGAGCAGTACTTC	CASSETGEKSYEQYF
TRBV4-2	TRBJ1-4	.	.	TGTGCCAGCAGCCAGCAGGGAGGGAATGAAAAACTGTTTTTT	CASSQQGGNEKLFF
TRBV6-5	TRBJ1-1	.	.	TGTGCCAGCAGTACGGACGGGGAGAACACTGAAGCTTTCTTT	CASSTDGENTEAFF